The text below deals with one TCR beta chain. As yet, its antigen is unknown. TCRdb gives a protein that differs at residue 11 from what the DNA encodes, so the protein here is translated from the DNA. These gene names are mouse names. The read is 3 residues too short to cover the CDR3 end, so that end is filled in from the germline J gene. This specimen comes from a study of CD8+ T cells in alopecia areata. At the level of the study: C3H/HeJ donors with spontaneous alopecia, roughly 6-12 months old, supplied skin grafts to 7-10-week-old female C3H/HeJ mice.

Study observations and caveats: Sharing of TCR sequences between patients (possibly for HLA-related reasons) was less clear than in mice. Resident alphabeta T-cell populations of normal skin are likewise subject to sequencing in scalp samples.

Germline values: CDR1 FNHDT, CDR2 SITEND (reference sequence). The ends lost 6 bases at V and 4 bases at J; junction bases unmatched: 5. The CDR3 is made up of 14 amino acids. The authors extracted RNA and reverse transcribed it into cDNA as the sequencing template. The method was immunoSEQ multiplex PCR; TCRdb's version includes in-frame clones alone and lacks a portion of them. The data list roughly 120,000 clones, none observed once; about 19% falls to the top ten. The TCR was taken from a C3H/HeJ mouse with alopecia areata. The strain's MHC type: H2-k. The V and J genes are TRBV19 and TRBJ1-3; TRBD1 aligns across 9 bases. Sequenced material: lesional skin. The CDR3 spells CASTPTGGGNTLYF. The CDR3 DNA, read in part, is TGTGCCAGCACCCCGACAGGGGGAGGAAATACG.